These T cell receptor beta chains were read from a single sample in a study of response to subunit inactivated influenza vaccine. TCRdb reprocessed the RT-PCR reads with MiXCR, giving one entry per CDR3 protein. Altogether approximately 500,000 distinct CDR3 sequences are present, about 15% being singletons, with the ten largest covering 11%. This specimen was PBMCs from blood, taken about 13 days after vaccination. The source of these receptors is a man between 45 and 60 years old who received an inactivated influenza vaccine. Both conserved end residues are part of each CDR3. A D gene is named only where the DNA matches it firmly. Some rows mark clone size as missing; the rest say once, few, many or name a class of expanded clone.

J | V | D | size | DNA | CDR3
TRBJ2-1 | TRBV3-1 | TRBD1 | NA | TGTGCCAGCAGCCGGGGACAGGGGGACAATGAGCAGTTCTTC | CASSRGQGDNEQFF
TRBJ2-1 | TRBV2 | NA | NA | TGTGCCAGCAGTGACGGCGGCGGCAATGAGCAGTTCTTC | CASSDGGGNEQFF
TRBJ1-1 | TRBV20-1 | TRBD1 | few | TGCAGTGCTAGGGGACAGGCGAACACTGAAGCTTTCTTT | CSARGQANTEAFF
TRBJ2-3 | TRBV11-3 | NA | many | TGTGCCAGCAGCTTACTCGCAGGAGATACGCAGTATTTT | CASSLLAGDTQYF
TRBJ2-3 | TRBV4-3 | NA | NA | TGCGCCAGCAGCCAACGCGGACAGCGCACAGATACGCAGTATTTT | CASSQRGQRTDTQYF
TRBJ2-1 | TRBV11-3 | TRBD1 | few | TGTGCCAGCAGCTCCAAACAGGGGTTGTCCAATGAGCAGTTCTTC | CASSSKQGLSNEQFF
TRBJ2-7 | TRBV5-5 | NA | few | TGTGCCAGCAGCTTGGGCGCGGCAGGCACCTACGAGCAGTACTTC | CASSLGAAGTYEQYF
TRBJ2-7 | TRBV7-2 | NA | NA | TGTGCCAGCAGCTTAGTCCAGCGGGCGTCCTACGAGCAGTACTTC | CASSLVQRASYEQYF
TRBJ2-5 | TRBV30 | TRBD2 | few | TGTGCCTGGAGTGCAGGGAGGGGAGAGACCCAGTACTTC | CAWSAGRGETQYF
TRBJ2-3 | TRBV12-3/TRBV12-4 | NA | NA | TGTGCCAGCAGTTTAGGAGAAACAGATACGCAGTATTTT | CASSLGETDTQYF
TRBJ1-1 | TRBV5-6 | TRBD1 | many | TGTGCCAGCAGCTTGGGGACAGGGACTGAAGCTTTCTTT | CASSLGTGTEAFF
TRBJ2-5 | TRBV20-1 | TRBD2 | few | TGCAGTGCTAGACGGCGCGGGGGGCAAGAGACCCAGTACTTC | CSARRRGGQETQYF
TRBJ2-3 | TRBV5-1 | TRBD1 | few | TGCGCCAGCAGCCCACAGGGGGTGAGCACAGATACGCAGTATTTT | CASSPQGVSTDTQYF
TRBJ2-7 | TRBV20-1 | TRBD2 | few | TGCAGTGCTAGACCCAATCGACTAGCGGGAGGGCCCCACGAGCAGTACTTC | CSARPNRLAGGPHEQYF
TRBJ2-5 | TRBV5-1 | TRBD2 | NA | TGCGCCAGCAGCTTGGGACTAGCGTCGGAGACCCAGTACTTC | CASSLGLASETQYF
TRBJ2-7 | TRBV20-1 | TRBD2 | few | TGCAGTGCTAGAGATCTTAGCGGGAACTACGAGCAGTACTTC | CSARDLSGNYEQYF
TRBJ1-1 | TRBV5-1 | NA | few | TGCGCCAGCAGCCCGATAGGGGCGAACACTGAAGCTTTCTTT | CASSPIGANTEAFF
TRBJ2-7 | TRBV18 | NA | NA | TGTGCCAGCTCACCGGAGGACTACCCCGGGAGTTCAACCTACGAGCAGTACTTC | CASSPEDYPGSSTYEQYF
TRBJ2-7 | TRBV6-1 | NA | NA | TGTGCCAGCGGCCCGCAGGGGGGCTCCTACGAGCAGTACTTC | CASGPQGGSYEQYF
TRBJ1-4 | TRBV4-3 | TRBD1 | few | TGCGCCAGCAGCCAAGATCGGGGGACAGTTAATGAAAAACTGTTTTTT | CASSQDRGTVNEKLFF
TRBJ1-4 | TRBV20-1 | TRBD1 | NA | TGCAGTGCTAGAGATATCCAGGGGGATGAAAAACTGTTTTTT | CSARDIQGDEKLFF
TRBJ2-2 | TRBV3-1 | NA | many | TGTGCCAGCAGCCAGGTGGGCACCGGGGAGCTGTTTTTT | CASSQVGTGELFF
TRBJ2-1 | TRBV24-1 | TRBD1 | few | TGTGCCACCAGCATACCGGGACAGGGTTCCAATGAGCAGTTCTTC | CATSIPGQGSNEQFF
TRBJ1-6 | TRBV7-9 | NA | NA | TGTGCCAGCAGCTTATCAAGGGACGGCTCACCCCTCCACTTT | CASSLSRDGSPLHF
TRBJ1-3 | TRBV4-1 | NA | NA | TGCGCCAGCAGCCAAGAAAGCCGGCAAAACACCGTATATTTT | CASSQESRQNTVYF
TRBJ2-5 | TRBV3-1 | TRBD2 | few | TGTGCCAGCAGTAAAAGCGGGAGATTAGGAGAGACCCAGTACTTC | CASSKSGRLGETQYF
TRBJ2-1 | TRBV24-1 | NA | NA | TGTGCCACCAGCGATTCCCCAACCCAGGGTGATGAGCAGTTCTTC | CATSDSPTQGDEQFF
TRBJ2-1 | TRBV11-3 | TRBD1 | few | TGTGCCAGCAGCTTAGGATGGGACAGGGGGCGAAATGAGCAGTTCTTC | CASSLGWDRGRNEQFF
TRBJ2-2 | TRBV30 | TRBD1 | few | TGTGCCTGGAGTGTACTGGGGACAGTCCCCGGGGAGCTGTTTTTT | CAWSVLGTVPGELFF
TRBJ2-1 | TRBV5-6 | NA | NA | TGTGCCAGCAGCTTGTGGGCTATCGGGTCTGAGCAGTTCTTC | CASSLWAIGSEQFF
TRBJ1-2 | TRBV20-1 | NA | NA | TGCAGTGCTAGAGATCGGGGAGGGTACTATGGCTACACCTTC | CSARDRGGYYGYTF
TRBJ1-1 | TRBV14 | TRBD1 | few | TGTGCCAGCAGCCAAAGGACAGGGCGAACTGAAGCTTTCTTT | CASSQRTGRTEAFF
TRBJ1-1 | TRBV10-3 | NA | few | TGTGCCATCAGTGGCGGGGACACTGAAGCTTTCTTT | CAISGGDTEAFF
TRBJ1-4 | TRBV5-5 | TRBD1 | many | TGTGCCAGCAGCTTAAGACAGGGAGTGGAAAAACTGTTTTTT | CASSLRQGVEKLFF
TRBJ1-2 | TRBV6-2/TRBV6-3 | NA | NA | TGTGCCAGCAGTTACTCGATGACTGCTAACTATGGCTACACCTTC | CASSYSMTANYGYTF
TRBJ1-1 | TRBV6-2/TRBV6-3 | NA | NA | TGTGCCAGCAGTTCGGCCGGGGGGAACACTGAAGCTTTCTTT | CASSSAGGNTEAFF
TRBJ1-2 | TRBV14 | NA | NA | TGTGCCAGCAGCCTATCAACAGTCGTCTATGGCTACACCTTC | CASSLSTVVYGYTF
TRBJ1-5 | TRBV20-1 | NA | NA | TGCAGTGCTACGAACCCGAGAGGCGGGCAGCCCCAGCATTTT | CSATNPRGGQPQHF
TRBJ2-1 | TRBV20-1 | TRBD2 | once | TGCAGTGCTAGAGATTTGGGGGAGGGCCGTTGGAATGAGCAGTTCTTC | CSARDLGEGRWNEQFF
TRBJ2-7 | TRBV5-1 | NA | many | TGCGCCAGCAGCTTGGATCCACGAGGGCCAGGGAGGTCCTACGAGCAGTACTTC | CASSLDPRGPGRSYEQYF
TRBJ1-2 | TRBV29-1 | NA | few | TGCAGCGTTGAAGGGGAAAGGACGGTCTATGGCTACACCTTC | CSVEGERTVYGYTF
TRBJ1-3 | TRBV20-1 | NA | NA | TGCAGTGCCAGACCGGGTAGCTCTGGAAACACCATATATTTT | CSARPGSSGNTIYF
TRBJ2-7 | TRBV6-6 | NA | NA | TGTGCCAGCACCCCGAGCTTGGGGGTTGAGCAGTACTTC | CASTPSLGVEQYF
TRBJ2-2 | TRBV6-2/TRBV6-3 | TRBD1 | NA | TGTGCCAGCAGTTACTCGAGAGGGGGCTCCGGGGAGCTGTTTTTT | CASSYSRGGSGELFF
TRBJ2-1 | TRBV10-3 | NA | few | TGTGCCATCAGTGACAAACAGGGAGGAAGGTACAATGAGCAGTTCTTC | CAISDKQGGRYNEQFF
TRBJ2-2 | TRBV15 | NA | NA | TGTGCCACCAGCAGGTTAGGCGGGGAGCTGTTTTTT | CATSRLGGELFF
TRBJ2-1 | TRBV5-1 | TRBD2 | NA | TGCGCCAGCAGAGTGTACGGGACTAGCGGTTACAATGAGCAGTTCTTC | CASRVYGTSGYNEQFF
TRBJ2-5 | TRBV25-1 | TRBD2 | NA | TGTGCCAGCAGTGAAACCCTGTGGGGGGGAGTGGAGACCCAGTACTTC | CASSETLWGGVETQYF
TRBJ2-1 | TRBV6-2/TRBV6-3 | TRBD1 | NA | TGTGCCAGCACGTGGACAGGGAACAATGAGCAGTTCTTC | CASTWTGNNEQFF
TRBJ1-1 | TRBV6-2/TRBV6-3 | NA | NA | TGTGCCAGCAGTTACTCGGGCAGGCGGAACACTGAAGCTTTCTTT | CASSYSGRRNTEAFF
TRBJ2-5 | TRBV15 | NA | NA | TGTGCCACCAGCAGAGAATTAGCGGTTACCCGCCTCCAAGAGACCCAGTACTTC | CATSRELAVTRLQETQYF
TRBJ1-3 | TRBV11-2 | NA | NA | TGTGCCAGCAGCCCTCGAATGTGGGGGGAATCTGGAAACACCATATATTTT | CASSPRMWGESGNTIYF
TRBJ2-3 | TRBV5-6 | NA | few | TGTGCCAGCAGCACGAGAGGGGGGGCCTTTCATATGGGTTCGCAGTATTTT | CASSTRGGAFHMGSQYF
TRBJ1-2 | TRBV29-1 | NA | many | TGCAGCGTCACCGGAGAAGTCCTCTATGGCTACACCTTC | CSVTGEVLYGYTF
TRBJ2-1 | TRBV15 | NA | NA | TGTGCCACCAGCCCCATCACCCACAATGAGCAGTTCTTC | CATSPITHNEQFF
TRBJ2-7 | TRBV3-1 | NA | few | TGTGCCAGCAGCCAGAGGTTCTACGAGCAGTACTTC | CASSQRFYEQYF
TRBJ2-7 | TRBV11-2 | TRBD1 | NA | TGTGCCAGCAGCTGGGGGACAGGGGGGAACGAGCAGTACTTC | CASSWGTGGNEQYF